The 24 T cell receptor beta chains below come from one sample, sequenced in a study of T cell repertoires in cytomegalovirus infection (dated by TCRdb to between 2018 and 2020). Sequencing took place on an Illumina HiSeq 1500. TCRdb applied fastp at Q25 and MiXCR to the public reads, then kept only in-frame beta chains. Every distinct CDR3 protein forms one entry, paired with its most common genes and DNA. In all, the sample holds 300,000 to 400,000 distinct CDR3 sequences, and 9.5% of those were seen once. About 3.9% of the sample is held by the ten biggest clonotypes. The source material was PBMCs. These receptors all stem from a human donor in good health (CMV status not recorded). Some clones in this sample may be carry-over from other donors' samples.

This clonotype occurred a few times. This rearrangement joins TRBV12-3 or TRBV12-4 to TRBJ2-1; D remains ambiguous. Trimming took off 1 base at V and 5 bases at J, with 12 bases between the two ends. This CDR3 contains 15 residues. The CDR3 spells CASSLGSTGHNEQFF. As DNA, the CDR3 is TGTGCCAGCAGTTTAGGTTCGACCGGGCACAATGAGCAGTTCTTC.

The sample holds many counts of this clonotype. The chain employs TRBV20-1 and TRBJ2-7, with D perhaps TRBD1 (6 bases). Germline CDR1 DFQATT, CDR2 SNEGSKA (reference sequence). With 6 bases removed from V and 4 bases from J, the gap between germline ends came to 10 bases. There are 11 residues in the CDR3. The CDR3 is CSARQVYEQYF. CDR3 DNA sequence: TGCAGTGCCAGACAGGTTTACGAGCAGTACTTC.

DNA of the CDR3: TGTGCCAGCAGTTACTCGATTGGCGAGCGGGGGGGAGATACGCAGTATTTT. Protein: CASSYSIGERGGDTQYF. V gene TRBV6-5 combines with J gene TRBJ2-3; 10 bases are a match to TRBD2. CDR1 is MNHEY, CDR2 SVGAGI, per germline. The CDR3 spans 17 residues. With 0 bases clipped from V and 5 bases from J, the junction kept 8 bases outside the gene matches.

Only a few counts were recorded for this clonotype. CDR3 protein: CASSLRTGGASREQYF. The CDR3 DNA reads as TGTGCCAGCAGCCTTCGGACAGGGGGCGCATCGCGCGAGCAGTACTTC. The rearrangement uses TRBV7-2 and TRBJ2-7; the match to TRBD1 covers 11 bases. Germline CDR1 is SGHTA and CDR2 is FQGNSA. The V and J ends lost 5 bases and 6 bases, in that order; junction bases with no gene match: 12. This CDR3 is built from 16 residues. Looking up the rest from reference TRBV7-2 and TRBJ2-7 gives the full variable domain: GAGVSQSPSNKVTEKGKDVELRCDPISGHTALYWYRQSLGQGLEFLIYFQGNSAPDKSGLPSDRFSAERTGGSVSTLTIQRTQQEDSAVYLCASSLRTGGASREQYFGPGTRLTVT.

This clonotype was found a few times. The chain carries TRBV19 and TRBJ1-4; the D is unclear. V was cut by 4 bases and J by 4 bases, with 7 bases left in between. CDR3 length: 13 amino acids. Germline V lookup: CDR1 LNHDA, CDR2 SQIVND (reference sequence). The CDR3 DNA reads as TGTGCCAGTAGTAAAGGAGTTAATGAAAAACTGTTTTTT. Translating gives CASSKGVNEKLFF.

The chain carries TRBV30 and TRBJ2-7; 11 bases agree with TRBD2. CDR3 length: 13 amino acids. The V gene's germline CDR1 is GTSNPN and CDR2 SVGIG (reference sequence). V shed 4 bases and J 3 bases; nucleotides not matched to a gene: 2. Written as DNA, the CDR3 is TGTGCCTGGACTACTAGCGGGGGCTACGAGCAGTACTTC. This translates into CAWTTSGGYEQYF.

This clonotype was seen ten or more times. This chain links TRBV7-6 with TRBJ1-1; 10 nucleotides match TRBD1. This CDR3 has 16 residues. CDR1 and CDR2 (germline): SGHVS, FNYEAQ. After removal of 4 bases from V and 6 bases from J, the junction contained 11 bases not matched to a gene. CDR3: CASSSEGTGVSAEAFF. DNA for the CDR3: TGTGCCAGCAGCTCAGAGGGGACAGGGGTTAGCGCTGAAGCTTTCTTT.

This clonotype has only a few counts. The chain uses TRBV12-3 or TRBV12-4 and TRBJ1-1; 7 bases map to TRBD1. The trim removed 6 bases at V and 7 bases at J, leaving 8 bases unmatched. The CDR3 runs to 13 residues. The CDR3: CASRGTVVNEAFF. The DNA for the CDR3 is TGTGCCAGCAGAGGGACAGTGGTTAATGAAGCTTTCTTT.

This clonotype was observed many times. The chain combines TRBV19 with TRBJ2-5, with TRBD1 matching over 7 bases. This CDR3 comprises 15 residues. Germline V gene data show CDR1 as LNHDA and CDR2 as SQIVND (reference sequence). J lost 2 bases, V lost 1 base, and 4 bases had no gene match. The CDR3 reads CASSIGGTAQETQYF. CDR3 in DNA: TGTGCCAGTAGTATAGGGGGGACAGCACAAGAGACCCAGTACTTC.

This clonotype was counted ten times or more. The rearrangement uses TRBV6-2 or TRBV6-3 and TRBJ1-4; D gene uncertain. CDR1 and CDR2 from the germline V gene are MNHEY and SVGEGT. There are 15 residues in the CDR3. V gave up 6 bases and J gave up 7 bases, with 18 bases separating them. CDR3 sequence reads: CASSLDGGGGEKLFF. The CDR3 nucleotides are TGTGCCAGCAGCCTGGACGGTGGAGGCGGTGAAAAACTGTTTTTT.

The chain carries TRBV7-3 and TRBJ2-7; 13 nucleotides line up with TRBD2. The V and J ends lost 5 bases and 0 bases, in that order; junction bases with no gene match: 4. The germline CDR1 and CDR2 sequences are SGHTA and FQGTGA. This CDR3 contains 16 residues. Written as DNA, the CDR3 is TGTGCCAGCAGCCCGGGGACTAGCGGGAACTCCTACGAGCAGTACTTC. Its protein product is CASSPGTSGNSYEQYF.

This clonotype occurred many times. The V call is TRBV7-2, the J call TRBJ1-2, with a possible D match to TRBD1 (6 bases). The length of the CDR3 is 16 residues. Trimming left V 4 bases short and J 0 bases short, with 15 bases between. Germline-derived CDR1 and CDR2 are SGHTA and FQGNSA. Here the CDR3 reads CASSSGGGRANYGYTF. CDR3 nucleotides: TGTGCCAGCAGCTCGGGGGGCGGCAGAGCTAACTATGGCTACACCTTC. Drawing the rest from reference TRBV7-2 and TRBJ1-2, the complete variable domain is GAGVSQSPSNKVTEKGKDVELRCDPISGHTALYWYRQSLGQGLEFLIYFQGNSAPDKSGLPSDRFSAERTGGSVSTLTIQRTQQEDSAVYLCASSSGGGRANYGYTFGSGTRLTVV.

This chain links TRBV9 with TRBJ1-4; TRBD1 aligns across 8 bases. Unmatched junction bases numbered 11, after V lost 0 bases and J lost 7 bases. This CDR3 comprises 17 residues. Germline V lookup: CDR1 SGDLS, CDR2 YYNGEE. DNA for the CDR3: TGTGCCAGCAGCGTAGACCGGGCAGGGGGCGATGTTGAAAAACTGTTTTTT. This gives the protein CASSVDRAGGDVEKLFF. Drawing the rest from reference TRBV9 and TRBJ1-4, the complete variable domain is DSGVTQTPKHLITATGQRVTLRCSPRSGDLSVYWYQQSLDQGLQFLIQYYNGEERAKGNILERFSAQQFPDLHSELNLSSLELGDSALYFCASSVDRAGGDVEKLFFGSGTQLSVL.

This clonotype was detected ten times or more. The V gene is TRBV7-2, the J gene TRBJ2-2, with D unclear. The germline CDR1 and CDR2 sequences are SGHTA and FQGNSA. The CDR3 runs to 14 residues. Trimming removed 1 base at V and 6 bases at J, with 9 bases between. The CDR3 sequence is CASSLGWLAGELFF. Here the CDR3 DNA reads TGTGCCAGCAGCTTAGGGTGGCTAGCCGGGGAGCTGTTTTTT.

This clonotype was detected ten times or more. The genes are TRBV7-2 and TRBJ2-3; no definite D call. V dropped 4 bases and J dropped 4 bases, with 9 bases sitting between them. From germline, CDR1 is SGHTA and CDR2 FQGNSA. The CDR3 totals 13 residues. Here the CDR3 DNA reads TGTGCCAGCAGCTCAGGCTATGCAGATACGCAGTATTTT. Protein sequence: CASSSGYADTQYF.

The table lists this clonotype with many counts. The chain couples TRBV7-2 to TRBJ2-7; D gene uncertain. Germline CDR1 reads SGHTA; CDR2 reads FQGNSA. The V end was cut by 5 bases, the J end by 6 bases, with 14 bases between. The CDR3 has 13 amino acids. The CDR3 DNA sequence: TGTGCCAGCAGCCCGGCGTTAGGCGGCGAGCAGTACTTC. This codes for CASSPALGGEQYF.

This clonotype was counted ten times or more. The chain is built from TRBV7-2 and TRBJ2-7; 10 bases are a match to TRBD2. The CDR3 has 14 residues. V lost 5 bases and J lost 2; bases outside the gene matches: 3. Germline loops: CDR1 SGHTA, CDR2 FQGNSA. The CDR3 reads CASSPSGRAYEQYF. The DNA of the CDR3 is TGTGCCAGCAGCCCCAGCGGGAGGGCCTACGAGCAGTACTTC.

This clonotype was found a few times. The chain joins TRBV6-2 or TRBV6-3 to TRBJ2-3; 9 bases are a match to TRBD1. CDR3 length: 15 residues. CDR1 and CDR2 (germline): MNHEY, SVGEGT. V shed 7 bases and J 10 bases; nucleotides not matched to a gene: 15. This CDR3 is CASTHGGQGPPAQYF. CDR3 in DNA: TGTGCCAGCACTCACGGGGGACAGGGACCCCCAGCGCAGTATTTT.

The table lists this clonotype with many counts. This chain joins TRBV6-1 and TRBJ1-5; D may be TRBD1 (6 bases). The CDR3 totals 15 residues. Trimming left V 6 bases short and J 4 bases short, with 16 bases between. Germline-derived CDR1 and CDR2 are MNHNS and SASEGT. This chain's CDR3 is CASSPDRSGNQPQHF. The CDR3 DNA is TGTGCCAGCAGCCCTGACAGGAGCGGGAATCAGCCCCAGCATTTT.

The genes are TRBV4-3 and TRBJ1-2; TRBD1 is a possible D gene (5 bases). Germline-derived CDR1 and CDR2 are LGHNA and YSLEER. Trimming stripped 3 bases from V and 4 bases from J, with 15 bases between. This CDR3 is built from 15 residues. The DNA for the CDR3 is TGCGCCAGCAGCCAGGAGTTACAGGATCTCTATGGCTACACCTTC. It specifies CASSQELQDLYGYTF.

This clonotype has more than one count but fewer than ten. CDR3: CAISESRGTEAFF. CDR3 nucleotides: TGTGCCATCAGTGAGTCCAGGGGCACTGAAGCTTTCTTT. The chain is built from TRBV10-3 and TRBJ1-1; D is possibly TRBD1 (6 bases). Per the germline V gene, CDR1 is ENHRY and CDR2 is SYGVKD. The CDR3 contains 13 residues. Deletions cut 0 bases from V and 4 bases from J, with 6 bases between.

The chain employs TRBV12-3 or TRBV12-4 and TRBJ1-4, with 7 bases matching TRBD1. This CDR3 is built from 14 residues. V gave up 6 bases and J gave up 5 bases; unmatched junction bases: 6. The CDR3 spells CASSWGQSNEKLFF. CDR3 nucleotide sequence: TGTGCCAGCAGCTGGGGACAGTCAAATGAAAAACTGTTTTTT.

This clonotype was observed a few times. The chain carries TRBV20-1 and TRBJ2-1, with 10 bases that match TRBD2. The V gene's germline CDR1 is DFQATT and CDR2 SNEGSKA (reference sequence). The CDR3 spans 15 residues. Trimming at V came to 3 bases and at J to 5 bases, leaving 7 bases not matched to a gene. The CDR3 DNA reads as TGCAGTGCTAGGGGGCTAGCGGGAGTCGACAATGAGCAGTTCTTC. It specifies CSARGLAGVDNEQFF.

This clonotype was seen more than once but under ten times. The chain uses TRBV7-2 and TRBJ1-1; TRBD1 is a possible D gene (6 bases). Looked up from germline, CDR1 is SGHTA and CDR2 is FQGNSA. The V end was cut by 1 base, the J end by 8 bases, with 17 bases between. This CDR3 contains 15 residues. CDR3 sequence (DNA): TGTGCCAGCAGCTTAGGTAGAGGGGGGCGTGGAGAAGCTTTCTTT. This sequence encodes CASSLGRGGRGEAFF.